This T cell receptor beta chain was recorded in a study of blood T cell repertoires in COVID-19. Study information: In each case, the material was cDNA or gDNA derived from T cells, B-cell-depleted T cells, or PBMCs.

Using immunoSEQ multiplex PCR, the repertoire was profiled, and TCRdb retains in-frame clones only, with some absent. This sample carries 250,000 or so clones, almost 90% of them seen once, and the ten largest clones take 2.1%. Seattle-derived patients entered the study during active infection and were followed longitudinally. The material sequenced was peripheral blood. The sequence was collected from a woman in her sixties or seventies with COVID-19, enrolled during active disease.

CDR3 region: CASRRQIHNEKLFF. The CDR3 bases are TGTGCCAGCAGACGACAGATCCACAATGAAAAACTGTTTTTT. The V gene is TRBV2, the J gene TRBJ1-4; tentatively, D is TRBD1 (5 bases). Germline-derived CDR1 and CDR2 are SNHLY and FYNNEI. V lost 6 bases and J 5 bases, leaving 13 bases between the germline ends. The CDR3 has 14 residues.